In this sample, the clone carrying this TCR beta chain turned up a few times. V lost 7 bases to trimming and J lost 0 bases; unmatched junction nucleotides: 5. Germline CDR1 GTSNPN, CDR2 SVGIG (reference sequence). The CDR3 extends over 14 amino acids. Combining iRepertoire HTBI primers with Arm-PCR of CDR3 regions, the authors built TCR beta libraries. MiXCR, applied by TCRdb to the multiplex PCR reads, yields one record per CDR3 protein. The table records 350,000 to 500,000 distinct CDR3 sequences, about 14% of them present only once. This sample stems from a study of regulatory T cells in long-lasting Graves disease. Stated time point: newly diagnosed GD, antithyroid drugs for less than 3 months. From RNA extracted from PBMCs, the TCR library was made. The same data also went into a second study, on T cells in Graves' hyperthyroidism and ophthalmopathy.

This receptor was obtained from a woman between 45 and 60 years old with Graves disease. The J gene is TRBJ2-3, the V gene TRBV30, with 9 bases lining up with TRBD2. The source material was peripheral blood mononuclear cells (PBMCs), sampled at new diagnosis, from a patient treated with antithyroid drugs. CDR3 DNA sequence: TGTGCCTTAACTAGCGGGTTAAGCACAGATACGCAGTATTTT. Protein sequence: CALTSGLSTDTQYF. Supplemented by reference TRBV30 and TRBJ2-3, the full variable domain reads SQTIHQWPATLVQPVGSPLSLECTVEGTSNPNLYWYRQAAGRGLQLLFYSVGIGQISSEVPQNLSASRPQDRQFILSSKKLLLSDSGFYLCALTSGLSTDTQYFGPGTRLTVL.